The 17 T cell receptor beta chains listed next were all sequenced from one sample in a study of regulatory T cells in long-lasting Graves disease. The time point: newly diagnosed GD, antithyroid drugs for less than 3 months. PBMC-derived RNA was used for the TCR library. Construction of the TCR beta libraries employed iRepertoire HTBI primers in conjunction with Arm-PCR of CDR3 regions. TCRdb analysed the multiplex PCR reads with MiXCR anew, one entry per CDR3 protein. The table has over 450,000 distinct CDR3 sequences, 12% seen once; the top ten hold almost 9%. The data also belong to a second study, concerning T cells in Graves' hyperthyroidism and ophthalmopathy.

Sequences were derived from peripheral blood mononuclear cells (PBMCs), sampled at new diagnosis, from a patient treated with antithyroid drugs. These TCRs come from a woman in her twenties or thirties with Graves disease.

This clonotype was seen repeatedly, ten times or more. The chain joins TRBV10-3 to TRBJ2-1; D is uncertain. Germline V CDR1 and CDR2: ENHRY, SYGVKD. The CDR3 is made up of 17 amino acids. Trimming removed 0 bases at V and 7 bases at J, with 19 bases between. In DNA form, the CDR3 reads TGTGCCATCAGTGAGTCTCCCTCAATCGTTGGGCGTAATGAGCAGTTCTTC. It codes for CAISESPSIVGRNEQFF.

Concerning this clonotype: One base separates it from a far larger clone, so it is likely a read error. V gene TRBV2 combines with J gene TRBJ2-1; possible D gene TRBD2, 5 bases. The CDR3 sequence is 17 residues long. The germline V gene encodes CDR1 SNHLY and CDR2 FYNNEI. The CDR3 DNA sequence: TGTGCCATCAGTTTATTTCGGCCTAGCCGGCCCTACAATGAGCAGTTCTTC. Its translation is CAISLFRPSRPYNEQFF. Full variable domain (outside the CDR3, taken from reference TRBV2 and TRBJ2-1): EPEVTQTPSHQVTQMGQEVILRCVPISNHLYFYWYRQILGQKVEFLVSFYNNEISEKSEIFDDQFSVERPDGSNFTLKIRSTKLEDSAMYFCAISLFRPSRPYNEQFFGPGTRLTVL.

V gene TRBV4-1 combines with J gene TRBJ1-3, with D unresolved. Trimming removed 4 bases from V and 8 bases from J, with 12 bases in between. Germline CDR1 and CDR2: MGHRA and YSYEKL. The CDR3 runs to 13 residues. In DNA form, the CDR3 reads TGCGCCAGCAGCCGCCTGAGGTCGGACACCATATATTTT. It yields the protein CASSRLRSDTIYF.

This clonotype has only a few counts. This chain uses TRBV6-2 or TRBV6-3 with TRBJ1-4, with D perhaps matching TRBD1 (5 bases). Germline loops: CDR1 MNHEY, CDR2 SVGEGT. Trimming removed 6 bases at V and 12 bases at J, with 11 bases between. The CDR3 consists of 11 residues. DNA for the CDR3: TGTGCCAGCAGATCCCAGGGAGAACTGTTTTTT. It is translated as CASRSQGELFF.

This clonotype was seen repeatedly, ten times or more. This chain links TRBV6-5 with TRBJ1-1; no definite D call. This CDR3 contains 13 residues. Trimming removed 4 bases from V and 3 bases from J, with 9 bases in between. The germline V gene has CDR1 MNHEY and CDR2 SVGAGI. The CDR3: CASSLSRYTEAFF. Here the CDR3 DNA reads TGTGCCAGCAGTTTATCCCGGTACACTGAAGCTTTCTTT.

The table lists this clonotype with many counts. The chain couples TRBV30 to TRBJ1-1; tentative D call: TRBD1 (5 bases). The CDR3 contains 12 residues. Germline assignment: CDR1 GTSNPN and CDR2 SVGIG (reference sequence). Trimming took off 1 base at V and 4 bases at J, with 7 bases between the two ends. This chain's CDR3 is CAWSGGGTEAFF. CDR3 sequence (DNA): TGTGCCTGGAGTGGGGGGGGCACTGAAGCTTTCTTT.

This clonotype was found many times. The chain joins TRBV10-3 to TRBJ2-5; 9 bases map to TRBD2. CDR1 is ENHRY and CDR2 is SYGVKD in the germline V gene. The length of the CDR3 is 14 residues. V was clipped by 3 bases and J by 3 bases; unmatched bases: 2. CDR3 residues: CAISERTSEETQYF. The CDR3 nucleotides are TGTGCCATCAGTGAACGGACTAGCGAAGAGACCCAGTACTTC.

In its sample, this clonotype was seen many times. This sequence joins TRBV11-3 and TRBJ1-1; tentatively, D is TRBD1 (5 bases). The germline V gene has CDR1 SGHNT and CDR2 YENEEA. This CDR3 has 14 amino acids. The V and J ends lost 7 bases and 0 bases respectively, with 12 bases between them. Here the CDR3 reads CASTTGPMNTEAFF. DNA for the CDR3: TGTGCCAGCACCACGGGACCGATGAACACTGAAGCTTTCTTT.

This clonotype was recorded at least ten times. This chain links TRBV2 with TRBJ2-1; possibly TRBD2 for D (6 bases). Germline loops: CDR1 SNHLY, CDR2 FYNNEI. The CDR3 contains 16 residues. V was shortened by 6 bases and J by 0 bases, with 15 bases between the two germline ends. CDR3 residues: CASSAGTGPSYNEQFF. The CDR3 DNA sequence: TGTGCCAGCAGCGCGGGGACGGGGCCCTCCTACAATGAGCAGTTCTTC.

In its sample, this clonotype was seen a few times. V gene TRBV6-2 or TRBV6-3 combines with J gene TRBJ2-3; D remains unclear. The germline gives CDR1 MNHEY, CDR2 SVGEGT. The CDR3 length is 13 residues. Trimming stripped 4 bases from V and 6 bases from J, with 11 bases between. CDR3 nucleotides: TGTGCCAGCAGTTTGGACCAGACTGATACGCAGTATTTT. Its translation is CASSLDQTDTQYF.

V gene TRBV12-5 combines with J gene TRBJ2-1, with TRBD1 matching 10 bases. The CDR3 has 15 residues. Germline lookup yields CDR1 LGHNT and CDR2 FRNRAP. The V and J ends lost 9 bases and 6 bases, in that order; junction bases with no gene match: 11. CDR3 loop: CASGTSGQGPNEQFF. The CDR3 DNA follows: TGTGCTAGCGGAACCTCGGGACAGGGGCCCAATGAGCAGTTCTTC.

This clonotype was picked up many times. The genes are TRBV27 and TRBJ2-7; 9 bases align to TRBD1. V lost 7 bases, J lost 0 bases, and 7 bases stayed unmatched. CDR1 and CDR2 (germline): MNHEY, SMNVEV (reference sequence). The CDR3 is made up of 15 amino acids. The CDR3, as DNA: TGTGCCAGCACCCCCGGGACAGGGCTCTCCTACGAGCAGTACTTC. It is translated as CASTPGTGLSYEQYF.

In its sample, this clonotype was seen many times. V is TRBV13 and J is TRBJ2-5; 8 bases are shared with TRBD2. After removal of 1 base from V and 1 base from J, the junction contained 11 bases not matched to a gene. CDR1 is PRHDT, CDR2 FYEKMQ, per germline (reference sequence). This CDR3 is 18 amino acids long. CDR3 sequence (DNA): TGTGCCAGCAGCTTAGAGGGGGAAGGGAGCGGGAGCCAAGAGACCCAGTACTTC. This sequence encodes CASSLEGEGSGSQETQYF.

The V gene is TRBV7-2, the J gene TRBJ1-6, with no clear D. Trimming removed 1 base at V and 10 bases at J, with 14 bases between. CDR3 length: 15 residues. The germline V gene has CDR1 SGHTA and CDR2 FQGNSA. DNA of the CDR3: TGTGCCAGCAGCTTAGGGAGAGGAACGGGGTCACCCCTCCACTTT. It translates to CASSLGRGTGSPLHF.

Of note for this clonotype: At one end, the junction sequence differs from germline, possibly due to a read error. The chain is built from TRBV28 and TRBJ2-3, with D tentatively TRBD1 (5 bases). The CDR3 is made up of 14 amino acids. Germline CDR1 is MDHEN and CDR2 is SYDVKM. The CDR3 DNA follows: TGTGCCAGCAGTTTACAGGGTGGCACAGGTACGCAGTATTTT. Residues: CASSLQGGTGTQYF.

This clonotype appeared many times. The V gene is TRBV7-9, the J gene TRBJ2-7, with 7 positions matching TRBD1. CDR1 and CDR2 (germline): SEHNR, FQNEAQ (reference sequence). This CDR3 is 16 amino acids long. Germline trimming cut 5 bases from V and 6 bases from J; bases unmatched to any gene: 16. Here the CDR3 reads CASSHKGTAFLVEQYF. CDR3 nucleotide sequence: TGTGCCAGCAGCCACAAAGGGACAGCCTTTCTGGTCGAGCAGTACTTC.

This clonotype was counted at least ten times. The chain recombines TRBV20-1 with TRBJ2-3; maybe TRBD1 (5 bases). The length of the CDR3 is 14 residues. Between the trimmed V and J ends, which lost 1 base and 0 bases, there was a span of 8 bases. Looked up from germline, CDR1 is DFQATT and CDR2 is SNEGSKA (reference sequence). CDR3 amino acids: CSARVDTSTDTQYF. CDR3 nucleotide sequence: TGCAGTGCTAGAGTGGACACTAGCACAGATACGCAGTATTTT.